The rows below give T cell receptor beta chains drawn from one sample of a study of T cell changes during pregnancy in multiple sclerosis. TCRdb's table, derived via immunoSEQ multiplex PCR, lists solely in-frame clones and lacks some. The sample lists fewer than 75,000 clones; roughly 90% were seen once. Sequenced here: peripheral blood, sampled after pregnancy. Every receptor here comes from a female donor in good health, enrolled as a control in a pregnancy study. Both conserved end residues are part of each CDR3. The D gene is left open where the match is weak. The size field is filled for only some rows; it gives once, few, many or a size class.

TGTGCCAGCAGCTTGGGTGGACAGTTTACCGGGGAGCTGTTTTTT	CASSLGGQFTGELFF	-	TRBV5-4	few	TRBJ2-2
TGCGCCAGCAGCTTGACGGACAGGGAATCGGCTGAAGCTTTCTTT	CASSLTDRESAEAFF	TRBD1	TRBV5-1	-	TRBJ1-1
TGTGCCATCAGTACCGGGACAGGGGAAAATGAGCAGTTCTTC	CAISTGTGENEQFF	TRBD1	TRBV10-3	-	TRBJ2-1
TGTGCCAGCAGCGCCACTGTGAACACTGAAGCTTTCTTT	CASSATVNTEAFF	-	TRBV11-2	-	TRBJ1-1
TGTGCCAGCAGTTTATTTGCGGACACTGAAGCTTTCTTT	CASSLFADTEAFF	-	TRBV28	few	TRBJ1-1
TGTGCCAGCAGCTTGTCGGCAGGGCAAGACGGGGAGCTGTTTTTT	CASSLSAGQDGELFF	-	TRBV5-4	-	TRBJ2-2
TGTGCCAGCAGCAAAAGCGGGACAGGGGGCACAGATACGCAGTATTTT	CASSKSGTGGTDTQYF	TRBD1	TRBV9	-	TRBJ2-3
TGTGCCAGCAGCGATTCGGGACAGGGACACAATCAGCCCCAGCATTTT	CASSDSGQGHNQPQHF	TRBD1	TRBV13	-	TRBJ1-5
TGCGCCAGCAGCTGGCGGGAGGCACCCTACGAGCAGTACTTC	CASSWREAPYEQYF	TRBD2	TRBV5-1	-	TRBJ2-7
TGTGCCAGCAGCTTAGAACAGGGTAACGAGCAGTACTTC	CASSLEQGNEQYF	-	TRBV2	-	TRBJ2-7
TGCGCCAGCAGTAAAACCGGGACAGGGGAGAATGAAAAACTGTTTTTT	CASSKTGTGENEKLFF	TRBD1	TRBV10-2	-	TRBJ1-4
TGTGCCAGCAGCCAAGATTTCCTAGCGGGAGTGGGCACAGATACGCAGTATTTT	CASSQDFLAGVGTDTQYF	TRBD2	TRBV4-2	-	TRBJ2-3
TGCGCCAGCAGCTTGGGACAAAATCAGCCCCAGCATTTT	CASSLGQNQPQHF	-	TRBV5-1	-	TRBJ1-5
TGTGCCATCAGCTCCACTAGCGGGCCGAATGAGCAGTTCTTC	CAISSTSGPNEQFF	TRBD2	TRBV10-3	once	TRBJ2-1
TGTGCCAGCAGTTCTACGGGCGAGCAGTACTTC	CASSSTGEQYF	-	TRBV7-2	-	TRBJ2-7
TGTGCCACCAGCACCTTGGACAAGAACACCGGGGAGCTGTTTTTT	CATSTLDKNTGELFF	-	TRBV15	-	TRBJ2-2
TGTGCCAGCAGCCCTGCTCCTAGCGGGAAAGGCAATGAGCAGTTCTTC	CASSPAPSGKGNEQFF	TRBD2	TRBV5-4	-	TRBJ2-1
TGTGCCAGCAGCTTGGGGGCAGTGAATGAGCAGTTCTTC	CASSLGAVNEQFF	-	TRBV7-2	-	TRBJ2-1
TGCGCCAGCAGCCCCGTCGGGGACACTGAAGCTTTCTTT	CASSPVGDTEAFF	-	TRBV5-1	-	TRBJ1-1
TGCGCCAGCAGCCAAGATTGGGATTTCTCGGACAGCACTCTCTATGGCTACACCTTC	CASSQDWDFSDSTLYGYTF	-	TRBV4-1	-	TRBJ1-2
TGTGCCAGCAGCTTAGGGGGACTAGCAGAGCAGTTCTTC	CASSLGGLAEQFF	TRBD2	TRBV7-9	-	TRBJ2-1
TGTGCCAGCAGCTCGGGGCCGGGGGTGAACACTGAAGCTTTCTTT	CASSSGPGVNTEAFF	-	TRBV5-4	once	TRBJ1-1
TGTGCCAGCAGTCCTGGACTAGCGGAGTACTACGAGCAGTACTTC	CASSPGLAEYYEQYF	TRBD2	TRBV27	-	TRBJ2-7
TGTGCCAGCAGCTATAACAGGGGCGCGGACACTGAAGCTTTCTTT	CASSYNRGADTEAFF	TRBD1	TRBV7-9	few	TRBJ1-1
TGTGCCAGCAGTGCGACAGGAAAGAGCACAGATACGCAGTATTTT	CASSATGKSTDTQYF	-	TRBV2	-	TRBJ2-3
TGTGCCAGCAGCCAGACGGGACTTCAAGAGACCCAGTACTTC	CASSQTGLQETQYF	-	TRBV14	-	TRBJ2-5
TGTGCCAGCAGGGGGACTAGCGGGTCCCAAGAGACCCAGTACTTC	CASRGTSGSQETQYF	TRBD2	TRBV2	-	TRBJ2-5
TGTGCCAGTAGTGACAGGGTTGGCGGGTCACCCCTCCACTTT	CASSDRVGGSPLHF	TRBD1	TRBV19	-	TRBJ1-6